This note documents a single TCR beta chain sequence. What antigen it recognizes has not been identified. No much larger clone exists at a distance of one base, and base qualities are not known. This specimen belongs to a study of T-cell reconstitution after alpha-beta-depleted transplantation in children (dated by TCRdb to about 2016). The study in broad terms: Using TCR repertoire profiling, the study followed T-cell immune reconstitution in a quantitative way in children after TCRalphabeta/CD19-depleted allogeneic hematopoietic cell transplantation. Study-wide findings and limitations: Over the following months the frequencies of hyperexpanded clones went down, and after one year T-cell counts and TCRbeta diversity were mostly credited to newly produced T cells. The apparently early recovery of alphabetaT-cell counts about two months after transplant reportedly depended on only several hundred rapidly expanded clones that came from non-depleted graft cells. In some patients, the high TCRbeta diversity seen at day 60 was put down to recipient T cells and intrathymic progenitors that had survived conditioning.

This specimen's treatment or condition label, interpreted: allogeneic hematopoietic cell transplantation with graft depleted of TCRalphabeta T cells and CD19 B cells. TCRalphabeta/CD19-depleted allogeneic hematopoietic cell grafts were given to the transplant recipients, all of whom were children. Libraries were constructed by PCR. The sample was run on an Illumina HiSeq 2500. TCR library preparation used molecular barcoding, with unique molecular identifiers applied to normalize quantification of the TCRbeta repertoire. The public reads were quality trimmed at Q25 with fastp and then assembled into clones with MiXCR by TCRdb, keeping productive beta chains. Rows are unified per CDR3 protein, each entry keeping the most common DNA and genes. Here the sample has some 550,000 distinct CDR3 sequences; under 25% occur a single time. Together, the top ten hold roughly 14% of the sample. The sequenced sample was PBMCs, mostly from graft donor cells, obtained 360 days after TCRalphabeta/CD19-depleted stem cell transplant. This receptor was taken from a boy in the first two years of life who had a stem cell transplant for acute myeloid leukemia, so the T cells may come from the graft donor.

The CDR3 region has the sequence CASSKRTSGEGETQYF. At the DNA level, the sequence is TGTGCCAGCAGTAAACGGACTAGCGGGGAGGGAGAGACCCAGTACTTC. The rearrangement joined TRBV6-1 to TRBJ2-5; 12 nucleotides in the junction match TRBD2. V lost 5 bases and J lost 4 bases, and the count of bases not matched to a germline gene is 8. Reading from cysteine to phenylalanine, the CDR3 counts 16 amino acids. CDR3 DNA is the only sequence kept; it has 48 bases, read in frame from the first base. Sequences MNHNS (CDR1) and SASEGT (CDR2) are obtained from the germline V gene.